This T cell receptor beta chain was captured in a study of T-cell reconstitution after alpha-beta-depleted transplantation in children. Study-level points and caveats: From newly produced T cells came most of the T-cell counts and diversity one year after transplant. By about two months after transplant, alpha-beta T cells reportedly arose from several hundred graft clones that had expanded. For some patients, TCRbeta diversity was high at day 60 because of recipient T cells and thymic progenitors that survived.

This clonotype was recorded many times. As yet, its antigen is unknown. CDR1 and CDR2 from the germline V gene are PRHDT and FYEKMQ (reference sequence). This CDR3 comprises 12 residues. V gave up 2 bases and J gave up 9 bases, with 10 bases separating them. During its preparation, the TCRbeta library received unique molecular identifiers. Using its own MiXCR run on the PCR reads, TCRdb lists one record per CDR3 protein. The data contain fewer than 550,000 distinct CDR3 sequences, about 10% of them seen just once; the ten biggest clones take up about 2%. Sequenced material: PBMCs, taken before TCRalphabeta/CD19-depleted stem cell transplant. The clonotype comes from a child aged 2 to 9 with inherited bone marrow failure, due to receive a stem cell transplant. V is TRBV13 and J is TRBJ2-5, with D possibly TRBD2 on 6 matching bases. The CDR3 here is CASSLRPGAQYF. The CDR3 DNA follows: TGTGCCAGCAGCTTACGTCCGGGGGCCCAGTACTTC.